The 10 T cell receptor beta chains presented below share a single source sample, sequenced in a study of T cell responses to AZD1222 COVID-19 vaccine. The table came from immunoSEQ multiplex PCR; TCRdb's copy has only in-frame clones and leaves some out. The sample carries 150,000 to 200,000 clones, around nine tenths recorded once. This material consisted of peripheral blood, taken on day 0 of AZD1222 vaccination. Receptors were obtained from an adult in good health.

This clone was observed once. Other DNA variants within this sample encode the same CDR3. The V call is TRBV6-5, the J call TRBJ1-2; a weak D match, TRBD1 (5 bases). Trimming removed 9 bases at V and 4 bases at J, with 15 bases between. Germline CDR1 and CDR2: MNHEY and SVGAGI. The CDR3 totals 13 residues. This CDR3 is CASGPGGAYGYTF. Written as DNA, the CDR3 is TGTGCCAGTGGACCCGGGGGAGCCTATGGCTACACCTTC.

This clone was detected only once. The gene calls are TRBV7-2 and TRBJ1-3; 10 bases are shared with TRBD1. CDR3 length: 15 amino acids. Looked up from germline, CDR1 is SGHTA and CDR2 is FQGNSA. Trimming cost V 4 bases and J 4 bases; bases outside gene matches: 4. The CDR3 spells CASSSPDRGGNTIYF. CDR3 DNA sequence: TGTGCCAGCAGCTCTCCGGACAGGGGGGGAAACACCATATATTTT.

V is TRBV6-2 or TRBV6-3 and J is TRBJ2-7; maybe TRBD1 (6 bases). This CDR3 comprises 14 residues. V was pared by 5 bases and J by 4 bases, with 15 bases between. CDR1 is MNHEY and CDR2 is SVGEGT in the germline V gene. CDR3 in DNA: TGTGCCAGCAGTAAACTCCGGACAGATTACGAGCAGTACTTC. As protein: CASSKLRTDYEQYF.

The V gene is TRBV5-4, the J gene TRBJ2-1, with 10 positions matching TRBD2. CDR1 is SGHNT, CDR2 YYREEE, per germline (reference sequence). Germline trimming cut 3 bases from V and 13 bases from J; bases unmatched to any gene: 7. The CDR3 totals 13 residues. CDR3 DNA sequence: TGTGCCAGCAGCTCAGCGGGAGGGGGAAATCAGTTCTTC. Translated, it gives CASSSAGGGNQFF.

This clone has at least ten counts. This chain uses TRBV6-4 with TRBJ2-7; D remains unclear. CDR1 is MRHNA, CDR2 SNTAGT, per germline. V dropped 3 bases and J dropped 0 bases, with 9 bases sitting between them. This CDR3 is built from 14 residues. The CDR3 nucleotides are TGTGCCAGCAGTGAGAAGGATAGCTCCTACGAGCAGTACTTC. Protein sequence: CASSEKDSSYEQYF.

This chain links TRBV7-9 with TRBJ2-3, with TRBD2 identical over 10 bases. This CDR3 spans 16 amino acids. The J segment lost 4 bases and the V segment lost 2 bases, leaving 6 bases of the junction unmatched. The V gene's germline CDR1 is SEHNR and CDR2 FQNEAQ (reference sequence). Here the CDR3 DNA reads TGTGCCAGCAGCTTAAACCTAGCGGGAGCGTCAGATACGCAGTATTTT. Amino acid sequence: CASSLNLAGASDTQYF.

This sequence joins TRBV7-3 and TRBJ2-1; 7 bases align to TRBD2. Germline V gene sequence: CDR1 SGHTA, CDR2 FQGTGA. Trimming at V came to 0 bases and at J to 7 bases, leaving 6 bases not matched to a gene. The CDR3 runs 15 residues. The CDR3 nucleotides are TGTGCCAGCAGCTTAACGTCTAGCGGAACGAATGAGCAGTTCTTC. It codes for CASSLTSSGTNEQFF.

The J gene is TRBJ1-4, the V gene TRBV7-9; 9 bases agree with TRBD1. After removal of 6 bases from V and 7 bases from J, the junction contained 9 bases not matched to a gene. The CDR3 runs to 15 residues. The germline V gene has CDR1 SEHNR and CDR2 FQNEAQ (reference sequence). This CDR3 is CASSHGQGRSEKLFF. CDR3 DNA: TGTGCCAGCAGTCATGGACAGGGGCGGAGTGAAAAACTGTTTTTT.

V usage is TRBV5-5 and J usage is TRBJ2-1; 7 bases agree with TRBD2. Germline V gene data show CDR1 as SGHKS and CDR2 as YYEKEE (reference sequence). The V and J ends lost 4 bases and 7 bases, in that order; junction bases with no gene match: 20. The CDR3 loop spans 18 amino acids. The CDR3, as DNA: TGTGCCAGCAGCACGGACGCCTTGACTAGCTTAACTTCGAATGAGCAGTTCTTC. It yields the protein CASSTDALTSLTSNEQFF.

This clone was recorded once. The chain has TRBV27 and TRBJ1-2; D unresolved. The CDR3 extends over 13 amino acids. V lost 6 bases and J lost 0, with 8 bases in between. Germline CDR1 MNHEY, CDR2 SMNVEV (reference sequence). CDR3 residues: CASRRGANYGYTF. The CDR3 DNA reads TGTGCCAGCAGACGGGGTGCTAACTATGGCTACACCTTC.